The present T cell receptor (beta chain) was sequenced within a study of blood T cell repertoires in COVID-19. This clone has just one count. The data were produced by immunoSEQ multiplex PCR, yet TCRdb's version contains in-frame clones alone and is incomplete. There are about 160,000 clones in the sample; 82% occur only once, and around 7% lies in the top ten. The germline V gene encodes CDR1 MNHEY and CDR2 SVGEGT. The CDR3 contains 14 residues. Trimming removed 2 bases from V and 5 bases from J; junction bases left unmatched: 5. This sequence joins TRBV6-2 or TRBV6-3 and TRBJ2-7; 8 nucleotides agree with TRBD1. Sequencing input: peripheral blood. This sequence was found in a woman aged 40 to 55 with COVID-19, enrolled during active disease. In DNA, the CDR3 is TGTGCCAGCAGTTACGGTGACAGGGGTAACGAGCAGTACTTC. This translates into CASSYGDRGNEQYF.